This T cell receptor beta chain is from a study of blood T cell repertoires in COVID-19. The V gene end was trimmed by 5 bases and the J gene end by 6 bases; junction bases not matched to a gene: 7. Germline CDR1 reads KGHSH; CDR2 reads LQKENI. The CDR3 consists of 15 residues. Sequencing used immunoSEQ multiplex PCR; TCRdb keeps in-frame clones, though not all of them. This table has over 150,000 clones, roughly four fifths appearing once. V gene TRBV18 combines with J gene TRBJ2-1; 10 nucleotides line up with TRBD2. Sequencing used peripheral blood. The clonotype was recovered from a woman at least 80 years old with acute or convalescent COVID-19. Here the CDR3 reads CASSDLAGVANEQFF. The DNA for the CDR3 is TGTGCCAGCTCAGACCTAGCGGGAGTCGCCAATGAGCAGTTCTTC.